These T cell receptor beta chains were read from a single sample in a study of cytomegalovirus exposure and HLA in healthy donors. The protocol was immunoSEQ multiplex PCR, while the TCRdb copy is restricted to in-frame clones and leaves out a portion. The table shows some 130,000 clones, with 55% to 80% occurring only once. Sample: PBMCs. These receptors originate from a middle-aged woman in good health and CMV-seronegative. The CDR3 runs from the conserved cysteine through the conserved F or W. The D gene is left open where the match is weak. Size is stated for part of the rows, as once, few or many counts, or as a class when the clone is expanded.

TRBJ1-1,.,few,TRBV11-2,CASSQVGQTEAFF,TGTGCCAGCAGCCAAGTGGGGCAGACTGAAGCTTTCTTT
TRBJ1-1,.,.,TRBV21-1,CASSINRDTNTEAFF,TGTGCCAGCAGCATAAACAGGGATACGAACACTGAAGCTTTCTTT
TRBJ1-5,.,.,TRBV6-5,CASSYVQNQPQHF,TGTGCCAGCAGTTACGTGCAGAACCAGCCCCAGCATTTT
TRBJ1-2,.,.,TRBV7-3,CASSLNSNYGYTF,TGTGCCAGCAGCTTAAACTCTAACTATGGCTACACCTTC
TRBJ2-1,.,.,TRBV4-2,CASSQDQGNEQFF,TGTGCCAGCAGCCAAGATCAGGGGAATGAGCAGTTCTTC
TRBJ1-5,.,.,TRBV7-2,CASSFVNSNQPQHF,TGTGCCAGCAGCTTTGTAAATAGCAATCAGCCCCAGCATTTT
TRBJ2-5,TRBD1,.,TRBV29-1,CSVVGQGTQYF,TGCAGCGTGGTGGGACAGGGGACGCAGTACTTC
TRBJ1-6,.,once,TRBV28,CASSPNRAQNSPLHF,TGTGCCAGCAGTCCGAACAGGGCGCAAAATTCACCCCTCCACTTT
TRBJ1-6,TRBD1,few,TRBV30,CAWSDRDRGSIYNSPLHF,TGTGCCTGGAGTGACCGGGACAGGGGGTCCATATATAATTCACCCCTCCACTTT
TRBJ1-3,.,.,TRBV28,CASSPPVGNTIYF,TGTGCCAGCAGTCCGCCAGTCGGAAACACCATATATTTT
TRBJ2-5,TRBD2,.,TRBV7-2,CASSSSGGEKTQYF,TGTGCCAGCAGCAGTAGCGGGGGGGAGAAGACCCAGTACTTC
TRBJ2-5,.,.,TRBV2,CASRGSQETQYF,TGTGCCAGCAGGGGCTCGCAAGAGACCCAGTACTTC
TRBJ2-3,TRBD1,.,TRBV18,CASSSFGQGAFPDTDTQYF,TGTGCCAGCTCATCCTTTGGACAGGGGGCCTTCCCCGACACAGATACGCAGTATTTT
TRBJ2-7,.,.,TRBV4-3,CASSQDQGGYEQYF,TGCGCCAGCAGCCAAGATCAGGGAGGATACGAGCAGTACTTC
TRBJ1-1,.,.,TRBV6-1,CASMGGRSTEAFF,TGTGCCAGCATGGGAGGCAGGAGCACTGAAGCTTTCTTT
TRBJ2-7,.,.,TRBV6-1,CASTDRDSLYEQYF,TGTGCCAGCACTGACCGGGACTCACTCTACGAGCAGTACTTC
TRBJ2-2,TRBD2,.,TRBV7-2,CATETSGGFLDTGELFF,TGTGCCACCGAAACTAGCGGGGGGTTCTTAGACACCGGGGAGCTGTTTTTT
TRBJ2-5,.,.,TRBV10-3,CAISGRSDETQYF,TGTGCCATCTCCGGCAGGTCTGACGAGACCCAGTACTTC
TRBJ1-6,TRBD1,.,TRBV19,CASIQGQGYNSPLHF,TGTGCCAGTATCCAGGGACAGGGGTATAATTCACCCCTCCACTTT
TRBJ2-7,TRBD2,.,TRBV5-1,CASSLDPGGPGEQYF,TGCGCCAGCAGCTTGGATCCGGGGGGGCCGGGCGAGCAGTACTTC
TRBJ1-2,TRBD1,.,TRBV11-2,CASRQYYRGGSYGYTF,TGTGCCAGCAGACAATACTACAGGGGAGGAAGCTATGGCTACACCTTC
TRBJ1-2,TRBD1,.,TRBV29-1,CSVEGQGANRYTF,TGCAGCGTCGAAGGACAGGGGGCGAATCGCTACACCTTC
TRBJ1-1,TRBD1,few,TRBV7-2,CASRPGQGAVSEAFF,TGTGCCAGCAGACCTGGACAGGGGGCGGTCTCTGAAGCTTTCTTT
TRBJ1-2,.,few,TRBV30,CAWRPQGLEGYTF,TGTGCCTGGAGGCCACAGGGATTAGAAGGCTACACCTTC
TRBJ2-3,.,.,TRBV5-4,CASSGTPTDTQYF,TGTGCCAGCAGCGGGACACCCACAGATACGCAGTATTTT
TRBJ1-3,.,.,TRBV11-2,CASSLSSGNTIYF,TGTGCCAGCAGCCTAAGCTCTGGAAACACCATATATTTT
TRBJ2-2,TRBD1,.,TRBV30,CAWKGRGLVDTGELFF,TGTGCCTGGAAGGGCAGGGGGCTTGTCGACACCGGGGAGCTGTTTTTT
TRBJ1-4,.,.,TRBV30,CALQRTNEKLFF,TGTGCCTTACAGCGGACTAATGAAAAACTGTTTTTT
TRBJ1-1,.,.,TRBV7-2,CASSLARTAEAFF,TGTGCCAGCAGCTTAGCCCGGACAGCTGAAGCTTTCTTT
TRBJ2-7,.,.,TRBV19,CASSIVLAVDSTYEQYF,TGTGCCAGTAGTATTGTCCTTGCGGTAGACAGTACCTACGAGCAGTACTTC
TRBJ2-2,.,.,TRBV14,CASSQSRSANTGELFF,TGTGCCAGCAGCCAAAGCAGGTCCGCGAACACCGGGGAGCTGTTTTTT
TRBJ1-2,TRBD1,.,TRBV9,CASSAGQGAIGYTF,TGTGCCAGCAGCGCTGGACAGGGGGCAATCGGCTACACCTTC
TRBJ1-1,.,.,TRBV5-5,CASSPAGRGTEAFF,TGTGCCAGCAGCCCGGCCGGGCGGGGCACTGAAGCTTTCTTT
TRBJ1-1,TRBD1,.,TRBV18,CASSPPGQGIKQNEAFF,TGTGCCAGCTCACCCCCGGGACAGGGTATAAAACAAAATGAAGCTTTCTTT
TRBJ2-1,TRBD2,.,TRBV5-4,CASSLAGGGGDHEQFF,TGTGCCAGCAGCTTGGCCGGGGGCGGGGGGGATCATGAGCAGTTCTTC
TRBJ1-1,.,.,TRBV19,CASSMWGGNTEAFF,TGTGCCAGTAGTATGTGGGGGGGGAACACTGAAGCTTTCTTT
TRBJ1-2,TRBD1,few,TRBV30,CAWSALSGQSIPYTF,TGTGCCTGGAGTGCCCTCTCGGGACAGTCGATCCCTTACACCTTC
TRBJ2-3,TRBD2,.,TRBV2,CASSTRLADSTDTQYF,TGTGCCAGCAGTACCCGACTAGCGGATAGTACAGATACGCAGTATTTT
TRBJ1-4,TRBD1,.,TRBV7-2,CASSWDRAGEKLFF,TGTGCCAGCAGCTGGGACAGGGCGGGTGAAAAACTGTTTTTT
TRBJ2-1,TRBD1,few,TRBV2,CASRTPGTVYNEQFF,TGTGCCAGCAGAACACCCGGGACAGTTTACAATGAGCAGTTCTTC
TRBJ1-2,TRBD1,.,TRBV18,CASSPGQGGGYGYTF,TGTGCCAGCTCACCCGGACAGGGGGGCGGCTATGGCTACACCTTC
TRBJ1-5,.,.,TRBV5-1,CASSPAGGGQPQHF,TGCGCCAGCAGCCCCGCGGGGGGCGGTCAGCCCCAGCATTTT
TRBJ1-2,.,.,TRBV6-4,CASSATASDLYGYTF,TGTGCCAGCAGTGCGACAGCCTCGGACCTCTATGGCTACACCTTC
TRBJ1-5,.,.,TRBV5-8,CASSLVRGQGQINQPQHF,TGTGCCAGCAGCTTAGTGCGAGGTCAAGGACAGATCAATCAGCCCCAGCATTTT
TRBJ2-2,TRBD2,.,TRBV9,CASSVHSSGGAPGELFF,TGTGCCAGCAGCGTACACTCTAGCGGGGGGGCCCCCGGGGAGCTGTTTTTT
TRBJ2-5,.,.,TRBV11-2,CASSSPQTSGETQYF,TGTGCCAGCAGCTCCCCCCAGACGTCCGGGGAGACCCAGTACTTC
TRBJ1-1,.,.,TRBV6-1,CASSPAEVNTEAFF,TGTGCCAGCAGCCCGGCAGAGGTGAACACTGAAGCTTTCTTT
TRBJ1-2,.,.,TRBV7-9,CASSSRTGYGYTF,TGTGCCAGCAGCTCCCGAACGGGCTATGGCTACACCTTC
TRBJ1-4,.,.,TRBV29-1,CSARKTPYGEKLFF,TGCAGCGCCCGAAAGACTCCCTACGGTGAAAAACTGTTTTTT
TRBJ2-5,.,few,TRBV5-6,CASSSQNQETQYF,TGTGCCAGCAGCTCCCAGAACCAAGAGACCCAGTACTTC
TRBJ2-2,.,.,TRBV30,CAWHSSTEPETGELFF,TGTGCCTGGCACTCCTCGACAGAGCCCGAGACCGGGGAGCTGTTTTTT
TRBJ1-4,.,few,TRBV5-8,CASSRGASGRINEKLFF,TGTGCCAGCAGCCGGGGGGCGAGCGGGCGAATTAATGAAAAACTGTTTTTT